This T cell receptor (beta chain) came from a study of T cell responses to AZD1222 COVID-19 vaccine. Looked up from germline, CDR1 is SGHTA and CDR2 is FQGNSA. This CDR3 has 16 amino acids. V shed 2 bases and J shed 6 bases, with 17 bases lying between them. Worth noting for this clone: Its target is unknown.

Repertoires were generated with immunoSEQ multiplex PCR, while TCRdb's copy carries only in-frame clones and drops some. The table has around 140,000 clones, more than 85% seen once. Study-wide points: Dominant CD4 TCR responses targeted spike regions 160-218 and 743-854.

Sequenced here: peripheral blood, sampled on day 0 of MenACWY control vaccination. V gene TRBV7-2 combines with J gene TRBJ1-5; D call uncertain. This clonotype was sampled from an adult in good health. The CDR3 sequence is CASSLLGPFAGQPQHF. The CDR3 nucleotides read TGTGCCAGCAGCTTATTAGGACCATTCGCCGGTCAGCCCCAGCATTTT.